What follows are 30 T cell receptor beta chains derived from one specimen sequenced in a study of T cell responses to AZD1222 COVID-19 vaccine. TCRdb's copy holds only in-frame clones and misses some; the assay was immunoSEQ multiplex PCR. In the table there are 75,000 to 95,000 clones, approximately 88% of which are singletons. The specimen was peripheral blood, collected 28 days after the second dose of the MenACWY control vaccine. These receptors were collected from an adult who received the MenACWY meningococcal vaccine as a control.

The V call is TRBV9, the J call TRBJ1-4, with 9 bases matching TRBD1. The CDR3 runs to 16 residues. The germline V gene has CDR1 SGDLS and CDR2 YYNGEE. After removal of 3 bases from V and 3 bases from J, the junction contained 6 bases not matched to a gene. DNA for the CDR3: TGTGCCAGCAGCGCCGCGGGACAGGGAGCTAATGAAAAACTGTTTTTT. As protein: CASSAAGQGANEKLFF. The whole variable domain, remainder taken from reference TRBV9 and TRBJ1-4, is DSGVTQTPKHLITATGQRVTLRCSPRSGDLSVYWYQQSLDQGLQFLIQYYNGEERAKGNILERFSAQQFPDLHSELNLSSLELGDSALYFCASSAAGQGANEKLFFGSGTQLSVL.

The CDR3 here is CASSQVRETQHTEAFF. CDR3 nucleotides: TGTGCCAGCAGCCAAGTCCGGGAAACGCAGCACACTGAAGCTTTCTTT. The rearrangement uses TRBV4-2 and TRBJ1-1; D uncertain. From germline, CDR1 is LGHNA and CDR2 YNFKEQ. V was pared by 1 base and J by 3 bases, with 15 bases between. This CDR3 comprises 16 residues.

The rearrangement joins TRBV6-5 to TRBJ2-1, with D perhaps TRBD2 (6 bases). Germline assignment: CDR1 MNHEY and CDR2 SVGAGI. The V gene lost 6 bases and the J gene lost 5 bases, with 14 bases spanning the gap. The CDR3 extends over 14 amino acids. Here the CDR3 DNA reads TGTGCCAGCAGGGAGGGGATGGCGAACAATGAGCAGTTCTTC. Residues: CASREGMANNEQFF.

This chain connects TRBV12-3 or TRBV12-4 to TRBJ2-5; D is undetermined. The CDR3 spans 12 residues. V lost 5 bases and J 0 bases, leaving 4 bases between the germline ends. The CDR3 nucleotides read TGTGCCAGCAGTCCCAACCAAGAGACCCAGTACTTC. It codes for CASSPNQETQYF.

The V and J genes are TRBV25-1 and TRBJ2-5; perhaps TRBD2 as D (6 bases). With 2 bases removed from V and 5 bases from J, the gap between germline ends came to 12 bases. The germline gives CDR1 MGHDK, CDR2 SYGVNS. The CDR3 consists of 14 residues. CDR3 residues: CASSEGAGRETQYF. DNA for the CDR3: TGTGCCAGCAGTGAAGGGGCAGGGAGGGAGACCCAGTACTTC.

This clone came up once. The chain employs TRBV27 and TRBJ2-2, with D unclear. Germline loops: CDR1 MNHEY, CDR2 SMNVEV (reference sequence). The CDR3 is 14 residues long. V lost 10 bases, J lost 8 bases, and 20 bases lay in between. CDR3 nucleotide sequence: TGTGCCACTATTACTATTATGTTTTTGGGGGAGCTGTTTTTT. This translates into CATITIMFLGELFF.

As concerns this clone: The same CDR3 also results from other DNA sequences found in this sample. This chain links TRBV28 with TRBJ1-5, with D perhaps matching TRBD1 (5 bases). The germline CDR1 and CDR2 sequences are MDHEN and SYDVKM. V was shortened by 4 bases and J by 1 base, with 8 bases between the two germline ends. CDR3 length: 14 residues. CDR3 residues: CASSSGGSNQPQHF. The CDR3 region has the DNA TGTGCCAGCAGTTCGGGGGGGAGCAATCAGCCCCAGCATTTT.

The chain is built from TRBV28 and TRBJ1-3; D possibly corresponds to TRBD1 (5 bases). Looked up from germline, CDR1 is MDHEN and CDR2 is SYDVKM. CDR3 size: 16 residues. V was cut by 4 bases and J by 0 bases, with 13 bases left in between. The CDR3 nucleotides are TGTGCCAGCAGTTCGGCGGGGCGCAACTCTGGAAACACCATATATTTT. Its translation: CASSSAGRNSGNTIYF.

The CDR3 DNA sequence: TGTGCCAGCAGTACCACCTTGGGGCCAGCGGCTCTCTACGAGCAGTACTTC. It specifies CASSTTLGPAALYEQYF. The genes are TRBV28 and TRBJ2-7; the D call may be TRBD1 or TRBD2 (5 bases each). Germline lookup yields CDR1 MDHEN and CDR2 SYDVKM. Trimming stripped 5 bases from V and 3 bases from J, with 23 bases between. The CDR3 is 17 amino acids.

This chain links TRBV5-6 with TRBJ2-3; D call uncertain. The CDR3 covers 15 residues. V shed 1 base and J shed 1 base, with 10 bases lying between them. Germline V gives CDR1 SGHDT, CDR2 YYEEEE. CDR3 sequence: CASSLFLTGTDTQYF. The CDR3 nucleotides are TGTGCCAGCAGCTTGTTCCTTACGGGCACAGATACGCAGTATTTT.

The rearrangement uses TRBV7-9 and TRBJ1-5; D is perhaps TRBD1 (5 bases). V gave up 1 base and J gave up 0 bases, with 7 bases separating them. CDR3 length: 15 amino acids. The V gene's germline CDR1 is SEHNR and CDR2 FQNEAQ (reference sequence). The CDR3 region has the DNA TGTGCCAGCAGCTTAGGAGGGGATAGCAATCAGCCCCAGCATTTT. Its protein product is CASSLGGDSNQPQHF.

The chain uses TRBV9 and TRBJ1-1; D remains ambiguous. CDR1 SGDLS and CDR2 YYNGEE come from the germline V gene. V lost 2 bases, J lost 2 bases, and 7 bases lay in between. The length of the CDR3 is 13 residues. The CDR3 DNA follows: TGTGCCAGCAGCGTGGGGTTCAACACTGAAGCTTTCTTT. Its translation is CASSVGFNTEAFF.

The chain has TRBV30 and TRBJ1-5, with TRBD1 as a possible D gene (6 bases). Germline lookup yields CDR1 GTSNPN and CDR2 SVGIG (reference sequence). The CDR3 loop spans 14 amino acids. V shed 5 bases and J shed 2 bases, with 13 bases lying between them. This CDR3 is CAWGEGVGNQPQHF. The CDR3 DNA sequence: TGTGCCTGGGGTGAGGGGGTAGGCAATCAGCCCCAGCATTTT.

The V gene is TRBV6-5, the J gene TRBJ2-1, with D perhaps assigned TRBD1 or TRBD2 (6 bases each). Trimming cost V 8 bases and J 8 bases, with 22 bases left between them. Germline V lookup: CDR1 MNHEY, CDR2 SVGAGI. The CDR3 consists of 15 residues. In DNA form, the CDR3 reads TGTGCCAGCCCAAGTGGGGGGCGAGGTATCGATGAGCAGTTCTTC. This sequence encodes CASPSGGRGIDEQFF.

This clone appeared a single time. Other DNA sequences in this sample translate to the same CDR3. V is TRBV5-1 and J is TRBJ1-4; 7 positions agree with TRBD1. CDR3 length equals 14 residues. V lost 2 bases and J lost 8; bases outside the gene matches: 6. CDR1 and CDR2 (germline): SGHRS, YFSETQ. The CDR3 is CASSFGTGEEKLFF. CDR3 nucleotide sequence: TGCGCCAGCAGCTTTGGAACAGGGGAGGAAAAACTGTTTTTT.

This clone is deemed medium-sized. In the same sample, other DNA sequences code for this CDR3. This chain links TRBV7-2 with TRBJ1-2; D is ambiguous. CDR3 size: 13 residues. Per the germline V gene, CDR1 is SGHTA and CDR2 is FQGNSA. The V end was cut by 2 bases, the J end by 2 bases, with 6 bases between. The chain's CDR3 is CASSLTANYGYTF. For the CDR3, the DNA is TGTGCCAGCAGCTTAACTGCCAACTATGGCTACACCTTC.

The CDR3 sequence: CSVAAGQFSGNYGYTF. The DNA for the CDR3 is TGCAGCGTTGCGGCGGGACAGTTCAGTGGTAACTATGGCTACACCTTC. The V gene is TRBV29-1, the J gene TRBJ1-2, with TRBD1 matching over 7 bases. This CDR3 is 16 amino acids long. After removal of 4 bases from V and 1 base from J, the junction contained 12 bases not matched to a gene. Per germline, CDR1 SQVTM and CDR2 ANQGSEA.

The V call is TRBV14, the J call TRBJ2-7; D remains unclear. CDR1 SGHDN and CDR2 FVKESK come from the germline V gene. V lost 0 bases, J lost 2 bases, and 14 bases lay in between. The CDR3 runs to 16 residues. Written as DNA, the CDR3 is TGTGCCAGCAGCCAAGATCATACGGAGAACCCCTACGAGCAGTACTTC. Its translation: CASSQDHTENPYEQYF.

This sequence joins TRBV6-5 and TRBJ1-2, with D unclear. This CDR3 spans 15 amino acids. V was pared by 6 bases and J by 1 base, with 15 bases between. Germline CDR1 and CDR2: MNHEY and SVGAGI. In nucleotides, the CDR3 is TGTGCCAGCAGGCTGAGGTCCAGCCATAACTATGGCTACACCTTC. Translation: CASRLRSSHNYGYTF.

This clone was observed a handful of times. The chain is built from TRBV3-1 (or the pseudogene TRBV3-2) and TRBJ2-5; D might be TRBD1 or TRBD2, each matching 5 bases. CDR3 length equals 17 residues. Germline lookup yields CDR1 LGHDT and CDR2 YNNKEL (reference sequence). V lost 0 bases and J lost 4, with 18 bases in between. The CDR3 here is CASSQDLTGQAIETQYF. The DNA for the CDR3 is TGTGCCAGCAGCCAAGATTTAACGGGGCAGGCCATAGAGACCCAGTACTTC.

Only one count was recorded for this clone. The gene calls are TRBV15 and TRBJ1-5; a weak D match, TRBD1 (5 bases). Germline CDR1 LNHNV, CDR2 YYDKDF (reference sequence). The CDR3 has 16 residues. The V end lost 1 base, the J end lost 5 bases, and 15 bases lay between the germline ends. CDR3 in amino acids: CATSRGTWGRDQPQHF. The CDR3, as DNA: TGTGCCACCAGCAGAGGGACATGGGGGAGGGATCAGCCCCAGCATTTT.

The V call is TRBV19, the J call TRBJ1-5; D possibly corresponds to TRBD1 (6 bases). Trimming pared 9 bases from V and 5 bases from J, leaving 11 bases between. The CDR3 contains 12 residues. Germline CDR1 is LNHDA and CDR2 is SQIVND (reference sequence). The DNA for the CDR3 is TGTGCCAGCATACAGGGCTATCAGCCCCAGCATTTT. This gives the protein CASIQGYQPQHF.

This clone was detected a few times. This sequence joins TRBV6-5 and TRBJ1-5; D is unclear. The CDR3 runs to 13 residues. CDR1 and CDR2 from the germline V gene are MNHEY and SVGAGI. The V end was cut by 6 bases, the J end by 5 bases, with 11 bases between. CDR3 sequence reads: CASSQSGDQPQHF. In nucleotides, the CDR3 is TGTGCCAGCAGCCAATCGGGTGATCAGCCCCAGCATTTT.

As for this clone: Germline is not matched at one junction end, which may reflect a read error. The rearrangement links TRBV5-1 to TRBJ2-7; 10 bases agree with TRBD1. Germline assignment: CDR1 SGHRS and CDR2 YFSETQ. This CDR3 has 14 residues. CDR3 protein: CASSLDRGSYEQYF. The CDR3 coding sequence is TGCGCCAGCAGTTTGGACAGGGGGAGCTACGAGCAGTACTTC.

The rearrangement links TRBV6-2 or TRBV6-3 to TRBJ2-2; the D is unclear. Germline V gene data show CDR1 as MNHEY and CDR2 as SVGEGT. This CDR3 is 16 amino acids long. Trimming cost V 4 bases and J 0 bases, with 12 bases left between them. The CDR3 DNA sequence: TGTGCCAGCAGTTCCCTGGGCGTATCGAACACCGGGGAGCTGTTTTTT. Its protein product is CASSSLGVSNTGELFF.

V gene TRBV5-1 combines with J gene TRBJ2-5, with D unresolved. Germline loops: CDR1 SGHRS, CDR2 YFSETQ. The V end lost 1 base, the J end lost 2 bases, and 9 bases lay between the germline ends. This CDR3 has 14 amino acids. The CDR3 region is CASSLSAAQETQYF. CDR3 sequence (DNA): TGCGCCAGCAGCTTGTCGGCGGCTCAAGAGACCCAGTACTTC.

The chain has TRBV7-9 and TRBJ1-1, with D perhaps matching TRBD1 (5 bases). The germline V gene encodes CDR1 SEHNR and CDR2 FQNEAQ (reference sequence). The CDR3 has 14 amino acids. V was clipped by 4 bases and J by 4 bases, with 13 bases between them. In DNA form, the CDR3 reads TGTGCCAGCAGCTCCCGCGGGGGGAGCACTGAAGCTTTCTTT. This encodes CASSSRGGSTEAFF.

The chain recombines TRBV6-5 with TRBJ1-5, with D uncertain. Germline CDR1 and CDR2: MNHEY and SVGAGI. V shed 2 bases and J shed 6 bases, with 5 bases lying between them. This CDR3 is built from 12 residues. CDR3 DNA sequence: TGTGCCAGCAGTTACGAGGGTCAGCCCCAGCATTTT. It yields the protein CASSYEGQPQHF.

The chain joins TRBV29-1 to TRBJ1-3, with D possibly matching TRBD1 (5 bases). Germline CDR1 is SQVTM and CDR2 is ANQGSEA. The V end was cut by 6 bases, the J end by 0 bases, with 9 bases between. This CDR3 contains 13 residues. The CDR3: CSVQVFSGNTIYF. The CDR3 DNA sequence: TGCAGCGTACAGGTCTTCTCTGGAAACACCATATATTTT. The complete variable domain, with remaining parts taken from reference TRBV29-1 and TRBJ1-3, reads SAVISQKPSRDICQRGTSLTIQCQVDSQVTMMFWYRQQPGQSLTLIATANQGSEATYESGFVIDKFPISRPNLTFSTLTVSNMSPEDSSIYLCSVQVFSGNTIYFGEGSWLTVV.

The V and J genes are TRBV10-3 and TRBJ2-7; 9 bases match TRBD1. The CDR3 runs to 13 residues. Germline V gives CDR1 ENHRY, CDR2 SYGVKD. V shed 8 bases, J shed 4 bases, and the junction held 6 bases outside the gene matches. CDR3 amino acids: CAIRTGDGYEQYF. The CDR3 nucleotides are TGTGCCATCCGGACAGGGGACGGGTACGAGCAGTACTTC.